The rows below give T cell receptor beta chains drawn from one sample of a study of beta chain features in type 1 diabetes. The data were produced by immunoSEQ multiplex PCR, yet TCRdb's version contains in-frame clones alone and is incomplete. The table shows about 340,000 clones, with 9.3% occurring only once. Sequencing input: central memory CD4+ T cells from blood. Receptors were obtained from a man aged 25 to 40 with type 1 diabetes. CDR3s include the opening cysteine and the closing phenylalanine or tryptophan. Each record gives: V gene, CDR3 length, J gene, D gene, clone size, CDR3 DNA, CDR3 protein. D genes are given only for firm matches. A row's size may be missing; if present it is once, few, many or a size class.

>TRBV11-2|16|TRBJ1-4|TRBD1|-
TGTGCCAGCAGCTTAGGGACAGGGGCCCGCGAGGAAAAACTGTTTTTT
CASSLGTGAREEKLFF
>TRBV9|14|TRBJ2-1|TRBD1|-
TGTGCCAGCGTTAGACAGGGGGCGTACAATGAGCAGTTCTTC
CASVRQGAYNEQFF
>TRBV7-2|13|TRBJ2-1|-|-
TGTGCCAGCAGCTTAGACGGGAACAATGAGCAGTTCTTC
CASSLDGNNEQFF
>TRBV28|13|TRBJ2-5|-|many
TGTGCCAGTCATCCCGGCCCCTGGGAGACCCAGTACTTC
CASHPGPWETQYF
>TRBV7-2|13|TRBJ1-1|-|-
TGTGCCAGCAGCCCGCTATTGAACACTGAAGCTTTCTTT
CASSPLLNTEAFF
>TRBV6-6|14|TRBJ1-2|TRBD1|few
TGTGCCAGCAGCGCCCCCGGACAGGGAAAAGGCTACACCTTC
CASSAPGQGKGYTF
>TRBV14|15|TRBJ2-3|TRBD1|-
TGTGCCAGCAGCCGTTGGGGACAGGGCACAGATACGCAGTATTTT
CASSRWGQGTDTQYF
>TRBV30|14|TRBJ2-5|-|few
TGTGCCTGGAGTGTAGGTTCCGGTCAAGAGACCCAGTACTTC
CAWSVGSGQETQYF
>TRBV7-2|12|TRBJ2-3|-|few
TGTGCCAGCAGCTTATCGGTGGATACGCAGTATTTT
CASSLSVDTQYF
>TRBV14|16|TRBJ1-3|-|few
TGTGCCAGCAGCCAACCTCGGCGGATATCTGGAAACACCATATATTTT
CASSQPRRISGNTIYF
>TRBV9|15|TRBJ2-3|TRBD1|few
TGTGCCAGCAGCGTAGTGACAGGGGGCTTAGATACGCAGTATTTT
CASSVVTGGLDTQYF
>TRBV11-2|14|TRBJ1-1|TRBD1|many
TGTGCCAGCAGCTTTCCCCGGACAGGGCCTGAAGCTTTCTTT
CASSFPRTGPEAFF
>TRBV7-9|16|TRBJ2-2|TRBD2|-
TGTGCCAGCAGCGTCGGGACTAGCGGGAACACCGGGGAGCTGTTTTTT
CASSVGTSGNTGELFF
>TRBV15|15|TRBJ2-3|-|once
TGTGCCACCAGCAGAGATATCGCAGGCACAGATACGCAGTATTTT
CATSRDIAGTDTQYF
>TRBV11-2|11|TRBJ2-5|-|-
TGTGCCAGCAGCCCACAAGAGACCCAGTACTTC
CASSPQETQYF
>TRBV7-9|14|TRBJ2-2|-|few
TGTGCCAGCAGCCCCGGTTTAAGCACCGGGGAGCTGTTTTTT
CASSPGLSTGELFF
>TRBV14|17|TRBJ2-7|-|few
TGTGCCAGCAGCCGCAACATAGGGCAGCTCTTGGGTAACGAGCAGTACTTC
CASSRNIGQLLGNEQYF
>TRBV11-2|14|TRBJ2-3|-|-
TGTGCCAGCAGCCCCGGGGATGGCACAGATACGCAGTATTTT
CASSPGDGTDTQYF
>TRBV7-2|15|TRBJ2-7|TRBD1|once
TGTGCCAGCAGCTTAGATGGGACAGCCTCCTACGAGCAGTACTTC
CASSLDGTASYEQYF
>TRBV20-1|9|TRBJ2-7|-|-
TGCAGTGCAACCCTAGAGCAGTACTTC
CSATLEQYF
>TRBV7-9|14|TRBJ1-6|-|few
TGTGCCAGCAGTTCGGGAGAGGGAGGATCACCCCTCCACTTT
CASSSGEGGSPLHF
>TRBV11-2|12|TRBJ2-7|-|-
TGTGCCAGCAGCTTGAAGGGGAACGAGCAGTACTTC
CASSLKGNEQYF
>TRBV6-6|14|TRBJ1-1|-|-
TGTGCCAGCAGTGGGACACAATTGAACACTGAAGCTTTCTTT
CASSGTQLNTEAFF
>TRBV10-3|17|TRBJ2-4|-|many
TGTGCCATCAGTGAGTCTCAGATAAAACTAGCCAAAAACATTCAGTACTTC
CAISESQIKLAKNIQYF
>TRBV29-1|13|TRBJ1-2|TRBD1|-
TGCAGCGACAGGGGGCTGACTAACTATGGCTACACCTTC
CSDRGLTNYGYTF
>TRBV7-9|14|TRBJ2-5|-|few
TGTGCCAGCAGCTTAAGCCTAGTTTCAGAGACCCAGTACTTC
CASSLSLVSETQYF
>TRBV29-1|15|TRBJ2-2|-|few
TGCAGCGTCGGGGGGGTGACAGGGGTTGACGGGGAGCTGTTTTTT
CSVGGVTGVDGELFF
>TRBV7-8|18|TRBJ2-1|-|many
TGTGCCAGCAGCTTAGTAAGCCTAACCCTTGGCTCCTACAATGAGCAGTTCTTC
CASSLVSLTLGSYNEQFF
>TRBV29-1|14|TRBJ1-1|TRBD1|few
TGCAGCGTCGCGGGGGCGGACAGGGGAACTGAAGCTTTCTTT
CSVAGADRGTEAFF
>TRBV18|15|TRBJ1-1|-|-
TGTGCCAGCTCACCAAGGACAGTAGGAACCACTGAAGCTTTCTTT
CASSPRTVGTTEAFF
>TRBV7-2|16|TRBJ1-2|-|-
TGTGCCAGCAGCTTAACCACAGGCACCGCTAACTATGGCTACACCTTC
CASSLTTGTANYGYTF
>TRBV5-6|17|TRBJ2-1|-|-
TGTGCCAGCAGCTCCCCAGGGAAAGGCAGCTCCTACAATGAGCAGTTCTTC
CASSSPGKGSSYNEQFF
>TRBV7-2|14|TRBJ1-2|-|few
TGTGCCAGCAGCTTATCACAGCAGGGCTATGGCTACACCTTC
CASSLSQQGYGYTF
>TRBV5-6|14|TRBJ2-5|-|few
TGTGCCAGCAGCTTGCCGGAGGGATTGGAGACCCAGTACTTC
CASSLPEGLETQYF
>TRBV29-1|12|TRBJ1-2|TRBD1|-
TGCAGCGCCCCGACAGGGATTCATGGCTACACCTTC
CSAPTGIHGYTF
>TRBV29-1|12|TRBJ1-1|-|few
TGCAGCGTTGACAGGAGCAACACTGAAGCTTTCTTT
CSVDRSNTEAFF
>TRBV13|17|TRBJ2-1|TRBD2|few
TGTGCCAGCAGCCCCGGCCAAACTAGCGGGGGCTACAATGAGCAGTTCTTC
CASSPGQTSGGYNEQFF
>TRBV4-3|13|TRBJ1-4|-|-
TGCGCCAGCAGCCCTCGGGGGCGAGAAAAACTGTTTTTT
CASSPRGREKLFF
>TRBV2|13|TRBJ2-7|-|few
TGTGCCAGCAGACCCGGGACAACCTACGAGCAGTACTTC
CASRPGTTYEQYF
>TRBV4-3|18|TRBJ2-1|TRBD2|-
TGCGCCAGCAGCCAAGCCCTCCGACTAGCGGGGGGGGAGAATGAGCAGTTCTTC
CASSQALRLAGGENEQFF
>TRBV18|17|TRBJ2-5|TRBD2|-
TGTGCCAGCTCACCGGGTCGGACCAGCGGGGCCGGGGAGACCCAGTACTTC
CASSPGRTSGAGETQYF
>TRBV14|16|TRBJ1-2|TRBD1|many
TGTGCCAGCAGCCAAGATCTTTTGGTAACAGGGGATGGCTACACCTTC
CASSQDLLVTGDGYTF
>TRBV29-1|14|TRBJ1-1|-|few
TGCAGCGTTGATAGGTTCTTTGTGAACACTGAAGCTTTCTTT
CSVDRFFVNTEAFF
>TRBV29-1|17|TRBJ2-1|TRBD1|-
TGCAGCGTCCCCGGGACAGGACTCCGAGGCTCCTACAATGAGCAGTTCTTC
CSVPGTGLRGSYNEQFF
>TRBV30|15|TRBJ2-5|TRBD2|-
TGTGCCTGGAGTAGAGGCGGGGGGTTTCAAGAGACCCAGTACTTC
CAWSRGGGFQETQYF
>TRBV27|16|TRBJ2-6|-|-
TGTGCCAGCAGTACCAGGCATAACTCTGGGGCCAACGTCCTGACTTTC
CASSTRHNSGANVLTF
>TRBV11-2|16|TRBJ1-1|TRBD1|-
TGTGCCAGCAGCCTCAGGACAGGGGTCGGGAACACTGAAGCTTTCTTT
CASSLRTGVGNTEAFF
>TRBV6-1|13|TRBJ1-2|TRBD1|few
TGTGCCAGCAGTACGGGACAGGGGGAAGGCTACACCTTC
CASSTGQGEGYTF
>TRBV5-1|14|TRBJ1-1|TRBD1|few
TGCGCCAGCAGCGGAATAACAGGGGACACTGAAGCTTTCTTT
CASSGITGDTEAFF
>TRBV29-1|12|TRBJ1-1|-|-
TGCAGCGGTAACGGGATGAACACTGAAGCTTTCTTT
CSGNGMNTEAFF
>TRBV9|16|TRBJ2-5|-|once
TGTGCCAGCAGCTCCATGAGGGGGGGGGACCAAGAGACCCAGTACTTC
CASSSMRGGDQETQYF
>TRBV7-2|14|TRBJ2-7|TRBD1|-
TGTGCCAGCAGCTTCAGGGGGCCGACCTACGAGCAGTACTTC
CASSFRGPTYEQYF
>TRBV5-1|14|TRBJ2-3|-|few
TGCGCCAGCAGCTCGGGGGGCAAAACAGATACGCAGTATTTT
CASSSGGKTDTQYF
>TRBV11-3|14|TRBJ2-2|TRBD2|few
TGTGCCAGCAGCCCCCCGGGGGGGACCGGGGAGCTGTTTTTT
CASSPPGGTGELFF
>TRBV10-3|15|TRBJ1-5|-|-
TGTGCCATCAGTGAGAGAGGGGCAGGCAATCAGCCCCAGCATTTT
CAISERGAGNQPQHF
>TRBV9|14|TRBJ2-6|-|few
TGTGCCAGCAGCCCTCTCTCTGGGGCCAACGTCCTGACTTTC
CASSPLSGANVLTF
>TRBV6-5|11|TRBJ2-7|-|-
TGTGCCAGCGGGGGCTTGGACGAGCAGTACTTC
CASGGLDEQYF
>TRBV6-5|13|TRBJ1-5|-|-
TGTGCCAGCAGTTTATGGGCAAATCAGCCCCAGCATTTT
CASSLWANQPQHF
>TRBV2|14|TRBJ2-3|TRBD2|-
TGTGCCAGCAATGGGGAGGGTCAGGGAGATACGCAGTATTTT
CASNGEGQGDTQYF
>TRBV5-1|17|TRBJ2-3|-|-
TGCGCCAGCAGCTACCGCACGGGCTCTCTGAGATCAGATACGCAGTATTTT
CASSYRTGSLRSDTQYF